This TCR beta chain was identified in a study of radiotherapy plus CTLA-4 blockade in lung cancer. Overall study context: Patients showed objective responses in roughly 18% of cases and disease control in 31%. The study's findings and limits: Peripheral blood showed expansion of tumor-derived TCR clones after radiotherapy and ipilimumab. Early blood T cell clone dynamics, with interferon-beta, were reported to best predict response.

Clones were read by immunoSEQ multiplex PCR, and TCRdb kept only the in-frame ones, dropping some. The sample carries roughly 77,000 clones, roughly 80% recorded once. People whose metastatic non-small-cell lung cancer was chemo-refractory got focal radiation along with CTLA-4 blockade by ipilimumab. About this clone itself: What it recognizes is unknown.

Looked up from germline, CDR1 is MNHEY and CDR2 is SMNVEV (reference sequence). The length of the CDR3 is 16 residues. V lost 5 bases to trimming and J lost 4 bases; unmatched junction nucleotides: 4. The sequence was collected from a human donor with non-small cell lung cancer whose response to radiotherapy plus ipilimumab could not be evaluated. The rearrangement links TRBV27 to TRBJ2-1; the match to TRBD2 covers 14 bases. Sequenced material: peripheral blood, taken from a patient treated with radiotherapy plus ipilimumab. CDR3 coding DNA: TGTGCCAGCAGTCCCGGGACTAGCGGGGGATACAATGAGCAGTTCTTC. Translation gives CASSPGTSGGYNEQFF.